This T cell receptor (beta chain) was recovered during a study of T-cell reconstitution after alpha-beta-depleted transplantation in children listed by TCRdb under 2016. General notes on the study: Using TCR repertoire profiling, the study followed T-cell immune reconstitution in a quantitative way in children after TCRalphabeta/CD19-depleted allogeneic hematopoietic cell transplantation.

The germline V gene supplies CDR1 SQVTM and CDR2 ANQGSEA. V was cut back by 4 bases and J by 0 bases, leaving a gap of 8 bases between them. Counted from cysteine to phenylalanine, this CDR3 has 13 amino acids. CDR3 DNA only is kept here, 39 bases in frame from base 1. The library was made by PCR. The sequencing machine was an Illumina HiSeq 2500. To normalize quantification of the TCRbeta repertoire, the TCR libraries were built with molecular barcoding that relied on unique molecular identifiers. TCRdb handled the public reads itself, with Q25 trimming in fastp and clone calling in MiXCR, and kept productive beta chains. Rows are combined by CDR3 protein, so each entry shows the most common genes and DNA. For this sample the table gives some 300,000 distinct CDR3 sequences, of which about a tenth were detected only once. Under 3% of the sample is held by the ten biggest clonotypes. Many counts were recorded for this clonotype. The antigen this receptor binds is unknown. Per-base qualities were not stored, and no clone one base away is much larger.

Sequencing used PBMCs from the stem cell graft donor, obtained from the stem cell graft. In this chain, TRBV29-1 is recombined with TRBJ2-3; possibly the D gene is TRBD2, per 6 matching bases. The sequence derives from a human donor who donated a stem cell graft to a child with acute lymphoblastic leukemia. In nucleotides, the sequence is TGCAGCGTTGGTAGCGGTAGCACAGATACGCAGTATTTT. It codes for CSVGSGSTDTQYF.